This T cell receptor beta chain is from a study of Ad26.COV2.S vaccination and SARS-CoV-2 variants. The table came from immunoSEQ multiplex PCR; TCRdb's copy has only in-frame clones and leaves some out. The sample lists about 350,000 clones, approximately 90% occurring once. The CDR3 totals 17 residues. Trimming left V 0 bases short and J 1 base short, with 14 bases between. The germline V gene has CDR1 SGHDT and CDR2 YYEEEE. The V and J genes are TRBV5-6 and TRBJ1-3; D remains ambiguous. Material: peripheral blood, obtained after recovery from COVID-19. The origin of this receptor is a human donor who had recovered from COVID-19. CDR3 protein: CASSLDPRWVSGNTIYF. CDR3 coding DNA: TGTGCCAGCAGCTTGGACCCCCGGTGGGTTTCTGGAAACACCATATATTTT.